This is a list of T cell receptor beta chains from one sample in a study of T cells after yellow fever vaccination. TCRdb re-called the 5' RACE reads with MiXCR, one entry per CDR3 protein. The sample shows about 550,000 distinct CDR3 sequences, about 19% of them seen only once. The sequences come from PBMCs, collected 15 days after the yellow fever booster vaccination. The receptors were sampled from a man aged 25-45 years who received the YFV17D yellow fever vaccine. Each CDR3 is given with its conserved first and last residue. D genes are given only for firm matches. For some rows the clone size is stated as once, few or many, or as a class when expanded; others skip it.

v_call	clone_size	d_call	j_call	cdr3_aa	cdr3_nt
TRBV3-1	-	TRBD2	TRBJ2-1	CASNPLSGTPIHEQFF	TGTGCCAGCAATCCCTTGAGCGGGACCCCAATACATGAGCAGTTCTTC
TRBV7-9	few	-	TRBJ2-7	CASSLVREAYEQYF	TGTGCCAGCAGCTTAGTTCGGGAAGCCTACGAGCAGTACTTC
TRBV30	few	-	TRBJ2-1	CAWRSISNEQFF	TGTGCCTGGAGGTCCATTAGCAATGAGCAGTTCTTC
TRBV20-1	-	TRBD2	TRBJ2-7	CSARGRLAGVLGQYF	TGCAGTGCTAGAGGCCGACTAGCGGGAGTCCTCGGGCAGTACTTC
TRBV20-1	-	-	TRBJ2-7	CSASGIRGPYEQYF	TGCAGTGCAAGCGGAATAAGGGGTCCCTACGAGCAGTACTTC
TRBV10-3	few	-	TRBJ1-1	CAIKENMNTEAFF	TGTGCCATCAAGGAAAACATGAACACTGAAGCTTTCTTT
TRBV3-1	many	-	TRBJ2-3	CASSQESLSTQYF	TGTGCCAGCAGCCAGGAATCCCTATCTACGCAGTATTTT
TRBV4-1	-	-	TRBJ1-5	CASSQDDLPNQPQHF	TGCGCCAGCAGCCAAGATGATCTCCCCAATCAGCCCCAGCATTTT
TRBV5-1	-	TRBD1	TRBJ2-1	CASSKLRDRGSWKQFF	TGCGCCAGCAGCAAACTACGGGACAGGGGATCGTGGAAGCAGTTCTTC
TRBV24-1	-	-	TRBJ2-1	CATSDPGHKEQFF	TGTGCCACCAGTGATCCGGGGCATAAGGAGCAGTTCTTC
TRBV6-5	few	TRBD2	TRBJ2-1	CASSHLAGGSGGEQFF	TGTGCCAGCAGTCACCTAGCGGGAGGATCAGGAGGTGAGCAGTTCTTC
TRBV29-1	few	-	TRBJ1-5	CSVAAGTGDNQPQHF	TGCAGCGTCGCGGCTGGGACGGGCGACAATCAGCCCCAGCATTTT
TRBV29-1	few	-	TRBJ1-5	CSATAGADQPQHF	TGCAGCGCTACGGCAGGGGCGGATCAGCCCCAGCATTTT
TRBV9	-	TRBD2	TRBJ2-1	CASSAPLAGGRNEQFF	TGTGCCAGCAGCGCACCACTAGCGGGAGGACGCAATGAGCAGTTCTTC
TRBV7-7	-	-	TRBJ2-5	CASSLAERETQYF	TGTGCCAGCAGCTTAGCGGAACGGGAGACCCAGTACTTC
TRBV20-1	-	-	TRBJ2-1	CSARDPGQGHSYNEQFF	TGCAGTGCTAGAGATCCGGGTCAGGGCCACTCCTACAATGAGCAGTTCTTC
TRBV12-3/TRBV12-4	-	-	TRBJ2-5	CASSASETQYF	TGTGCCAGCAGTGCGTCAGAGACCCAGTACTTC
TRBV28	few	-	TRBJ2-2	CASSQKPGTLNTGELFF	TGTGCCAGCAGTCAAAAACCCGGGACTTTGAACACCGGGGAGCTGTTTTTT
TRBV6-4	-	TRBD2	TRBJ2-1	CASSEWLVTSGSNEQFF	TGTGCCAGCAGTGAGTGGTTGGTAACTAGCGGGAGTAATGAGCAGTTCTTC
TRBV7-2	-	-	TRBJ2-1	CASSLGLDAEQFF	TGTGCCAGCAGCTTGGGGCTAGACGCTGAGCAGTTCTTC
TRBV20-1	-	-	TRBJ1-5	CSARDGTVDSNQPQHF	TGCAGTGCTAGAGATGGCACAGTTGATAGCAATCAGCCCCAGCATTTT
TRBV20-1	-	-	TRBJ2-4	CSAKVDLLKNIQYF	TGCAGTGCCAAAGTGGACTTATTAAAAAACATTCAGTACTTC
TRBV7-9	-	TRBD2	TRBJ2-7	CASSSSGRALEYF	TGTGCCAGCAGCTCGAGCGGGAGGGCCCTTGAGTACTTC
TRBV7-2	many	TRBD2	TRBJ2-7	CASSSLAGGSYEQYF	TGTGCCAGCAGCTCTCTAGCGGGAGGTTCCTACGAGCAGTACTTC
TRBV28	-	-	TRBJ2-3	CASSSQVFGDKRDTQYF	TGTGCCAGCAGTTCACAAGTATTTGGGGATAAAAGAGATACGCAGTATTTT
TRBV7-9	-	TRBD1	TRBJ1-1	CASSYNRGGSTEAFF	TGTGCCAGCAGCTATAACAGGGGCGGGAGCACTGAAGCTTTCTTT
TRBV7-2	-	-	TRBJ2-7	CASLGRGYEQYF	TGTGCCAGCCTCGGACGTGGCTACGAGCAGTACTTC
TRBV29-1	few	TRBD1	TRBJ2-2	CSVERTGVTGELFF	TGCAGCGTTGAAAGGACAGGGGTCACCGGGGAGCTGTTTTTT
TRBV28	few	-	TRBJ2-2	CASSSQGGELFF	TGTGCCAGCAGTTCCCAGGGTGGGGAGCTGTTTTTT
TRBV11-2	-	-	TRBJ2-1	CASSLVAGSMNEQFF	TGTGCCAGCAGCTTAGTGGCGGGATCGATGAATGAGCAGTTCTTC
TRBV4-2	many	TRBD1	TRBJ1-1	CASSPDRAGGTEAFF	TGTGCCAGCAGCCCGGACAGGGCCGGTGGTACTGAAGCTTTCTTT
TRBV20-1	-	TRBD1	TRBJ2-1	CSAPRDRGAGEQFF	TGCAGTGCTCCCCGGGACAGGGGCGCCGGTGAGCAGTTCTTC
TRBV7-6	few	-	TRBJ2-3	CASSSLGLGTQYF	TGTGCCAGCAGCTCGTTGGGGCTGGGTACGCAGTATTTT
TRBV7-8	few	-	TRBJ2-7	CASSLGVGGGGRYEQYF	TGTGCCAGCAGCTTAGGAGTAGGGGGGGGAGGCCGGTACGAGCAGTACTTC
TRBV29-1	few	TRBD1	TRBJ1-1	CSVAEGATEAFF	TGCAGCGTCGCCGAGGGGGCCACTGAAGCTTTCTTT
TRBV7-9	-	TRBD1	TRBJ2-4	CASSPQPGTGGKNIQYF	TGTGCCAGCAGCCCTCAACCCGGGACAGGGGGGAAAAACATTCAGTACTTC
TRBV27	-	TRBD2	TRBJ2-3	CASQLAGVDTQYF	TGTGCCAGCCAACTAGCGGGAGTCGATACGCAGTATTTT
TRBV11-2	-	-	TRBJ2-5	CASSVGAAGETQYF	TGTGCCAGCAGCGTGGGGGCTGCGGGGGAGACCCAGTACTTC
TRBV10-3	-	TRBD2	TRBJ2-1	CAISGLGNEQFF	TGTGCCATTAGCGGGTTAGGGAATGAGCAGTTCTTC
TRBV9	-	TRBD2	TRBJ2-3	CASSAPGLAGVNTQYF	TGTGCCAGCAGCGCACCGGGACTAGCGGGAGTGAATACGCAGTATTTT
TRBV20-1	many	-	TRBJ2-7	CSARSGAYEQYF	TGCAGTGCTAGATCAGGGGCCTACGAGCAGTACTTC
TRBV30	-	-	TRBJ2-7	CAWSVGKYEQYF	TGTGCCTGGAGTGTCGGGAAGTACGAGCAGTACTTC
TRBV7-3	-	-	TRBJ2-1	CASSLIASSYNEQFF	TGTGCCAGCAGCTTAATAGCGTCGTCCTACAATGAGCAGTTCTTC
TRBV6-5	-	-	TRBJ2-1	CASSYPGLNEQFF	TGTGCCAGCAGTTACCCGGGGCTCAATGAGCAGTTCTTC
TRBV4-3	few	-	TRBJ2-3	CASSQGGGSTDTQYF	TGCGCCAGCAGCCAAGGGGGGGGCTCTACAGATACGCAGTATTTT
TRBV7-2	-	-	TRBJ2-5	CASSPQKYQETQYF	TGTGCCAGCAGCCCACAGAAGTACCAAGAGACCCAGTACTTC
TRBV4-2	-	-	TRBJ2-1	CASSQVEGTYNEQFF	TGTGCCAGCAGCCAAGTCGAGGGAACCTACAATGAGCAGTTCTTC
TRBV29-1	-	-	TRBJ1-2	CSVGAPNDGYTF	TGCAGCGTTGGGGCTCCGAACGATGGCTACACCTTC
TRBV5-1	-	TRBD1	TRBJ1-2	CASSLKETGNGYTF	TGCGCCAGCAGCTTGAAGGAGACAGGGAATGGCTACACCTTC